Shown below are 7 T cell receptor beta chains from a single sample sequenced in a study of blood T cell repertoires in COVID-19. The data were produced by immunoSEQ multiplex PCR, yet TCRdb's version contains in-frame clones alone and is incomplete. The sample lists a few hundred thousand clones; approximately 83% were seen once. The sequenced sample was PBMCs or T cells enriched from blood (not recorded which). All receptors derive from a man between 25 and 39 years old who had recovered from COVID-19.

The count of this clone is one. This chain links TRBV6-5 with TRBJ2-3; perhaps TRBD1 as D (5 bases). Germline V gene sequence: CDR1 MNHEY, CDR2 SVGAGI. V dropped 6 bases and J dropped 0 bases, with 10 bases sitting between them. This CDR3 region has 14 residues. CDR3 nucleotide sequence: TGTGCCAGCAGAAGGACACGGAGCACAGATACGCAGTATTTT. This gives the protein CASRRTRSTDTQYF.

The CDR3 region has the DNA TGCGCCAGCAGCCCCCAGGGAATCCTCACAGATACGCAGTATTTT. Translating it yields CASSPQGILTDTQYF. The chain couples TRBV5-1 to TRBJ2-3, with a possible D match to TRBD1 (5 bases). The germline V and J ends were trimmed by 4 bases and 2 bases, with 14 bases remaining between them. The V gene's germline CDR1 is SGHRS and CDR2 YFSETQ. CDR3 size: 15 residues.

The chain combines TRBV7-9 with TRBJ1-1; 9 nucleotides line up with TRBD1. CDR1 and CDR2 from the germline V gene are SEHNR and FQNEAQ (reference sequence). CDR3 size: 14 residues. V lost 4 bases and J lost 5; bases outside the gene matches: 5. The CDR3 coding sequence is TGTGCCAGCAGCTGGACAGGGGTAGGAACTGAAGCTTTCTTT. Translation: CASSWTGVGTEAFF. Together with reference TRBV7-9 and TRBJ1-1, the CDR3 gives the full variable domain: DTGVSQNPRHKITKRGQNVTFRCDPISEHNRLYWYRQTLGQGPEFLTYFQNEAQLEKSRLLSDRFSAERPKGSFSTLEIQRTEQGDSAMYLCASSWTGVGTEAFFGQGTRLTVV.

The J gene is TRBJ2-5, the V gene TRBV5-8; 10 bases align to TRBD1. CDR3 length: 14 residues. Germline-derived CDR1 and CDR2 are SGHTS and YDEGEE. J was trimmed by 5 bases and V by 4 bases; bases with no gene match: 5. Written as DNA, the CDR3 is TGTGCCAGCAGCGGGACAGGGGAGAGGGAGACCCAGTACTTC. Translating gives CASSGTGERETQYF.

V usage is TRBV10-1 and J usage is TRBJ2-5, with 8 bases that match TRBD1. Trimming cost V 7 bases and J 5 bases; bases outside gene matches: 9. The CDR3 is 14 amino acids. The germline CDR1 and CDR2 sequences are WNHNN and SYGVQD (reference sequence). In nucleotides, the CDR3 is TGCGCCAGCACCACACGGACAGGGCGGGAGACCCAGTACTTC. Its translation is CASTTRTGRETQYF.

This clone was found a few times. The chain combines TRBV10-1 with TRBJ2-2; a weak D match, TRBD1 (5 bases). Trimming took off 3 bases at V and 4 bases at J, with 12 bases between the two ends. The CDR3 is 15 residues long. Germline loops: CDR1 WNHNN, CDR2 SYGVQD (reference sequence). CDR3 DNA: TGCGCCAGCAGTGAAGGGGCGTGGGGCACCGGGGAGCTGTTTTTT. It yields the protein CASSEGAWGTGELFF.

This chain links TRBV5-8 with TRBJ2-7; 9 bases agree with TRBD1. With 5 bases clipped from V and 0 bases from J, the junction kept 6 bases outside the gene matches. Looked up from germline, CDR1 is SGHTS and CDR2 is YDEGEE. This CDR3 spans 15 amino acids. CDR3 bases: TGTGCCAGCAGTCGTCCGGGACAGGGCTCCTACGAGCAGTACTTC. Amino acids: CASSRPGQGSYEQYF.